This T cell receptor (beta chain) was sequenced for a study of B cell selection in AIRE deficiency. Findings and caveats of the study: Roughly 28% of healthy-shared Treg TCRbeta sequences appeared in patient Tconv cells. Of roughly 3,400 shared Treg TCRbeta sequences, 31.6% were healthy-donor-only and around 9% patient-only.

To note about this clone: Its matching antigen is unknown.

Conventional CD4 T cells were sorted as CD4+CD127+ cells. Germline CDR1 is SGHVS and CDR2 is FNYEAQ. The V and J ends lost 4 bases and 0 bases respectively, with 7 bases between them. The CDR3 is 14 amino acids. The table came from immunoSEQ multiplex PCR; TCRdb's copy has only in-frame clones and leaves some out. The sample lists under 30,000 clones; around 97% were seen once. The receptor comes from a human donor in good health. The chain couples TRBV7-6 to TRBJ2-1; no definite D call. Material for sequencing was CD4+CD127+ conventional T cells sorted from PBMCs. CDR3 bases: TGTGCCAGCAGCTCCGGGTCCTCCTACAATGAGCAGTTCTTC. Translating it yields CASSSGSSYNEQFF. The complete variable domain, with remaining parts taken from reference TRBV7-6 and TRBJ2-1, reads GAGVSQSPRYKVTKRGQDVALRCDPISGHVSLYWYRQALGQGPEFLTYFNYEAQQDKSGLPNDRFSAERPEGSISTLTIQRTEQRDSAMYRCASSSGSSYNEQFFGPGTRLTVL.